This T cell receptor (beta chain) was sequenced for a study of cytomegalovirus exposure and HLA in healthy donors. PCR was performed using 60 Vbeta and 13 Jbeta primers. Produced via immunoSEQ multiplex PCR; TCRdb's table is partial and in-frame only. In all, the sample yields 70,000 to 85,000 clones. CDR1 and CDR2 from the germline V gene are LNHDA and SQIVND (reference sequence). This CDR3 is built from 13 residues. J was trimmed by 2 bases and V by 8 bases; bases with no gene match: 6. Material for sequencing was PBMCs. The chain carries TRBV19 and TRBJ2-7; 7 bases align to TRBD1. The receptor was isolated from a female donor in good health and CMV-seropositive. CDR3 nucleotide sequence: TGTGCCAGTTCGGACAGGTTGGCCTACGAGCAGTACTTC. Translating it yields CASSDRLAYEQYF.